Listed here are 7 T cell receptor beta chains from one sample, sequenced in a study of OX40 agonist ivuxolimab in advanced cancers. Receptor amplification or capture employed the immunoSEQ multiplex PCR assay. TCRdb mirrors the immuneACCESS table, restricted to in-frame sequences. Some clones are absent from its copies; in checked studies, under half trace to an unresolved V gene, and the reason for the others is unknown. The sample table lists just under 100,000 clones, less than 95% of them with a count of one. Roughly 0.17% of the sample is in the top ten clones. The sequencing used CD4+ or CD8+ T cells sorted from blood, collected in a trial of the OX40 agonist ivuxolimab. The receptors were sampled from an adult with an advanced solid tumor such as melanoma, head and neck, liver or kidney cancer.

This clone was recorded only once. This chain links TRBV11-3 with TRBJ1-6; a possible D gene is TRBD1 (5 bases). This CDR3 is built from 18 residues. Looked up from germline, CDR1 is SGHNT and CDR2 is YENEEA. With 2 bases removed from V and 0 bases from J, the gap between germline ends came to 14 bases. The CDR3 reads CASSLSAGTSSYNSPLHF. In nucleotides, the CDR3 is TGTGCCAGCAGCTTAAGTGCAGGGACCAGCTCCTATAATTCACCCCTCCACTTT.

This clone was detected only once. CDR3 sequence: CASSSLQGGTEAFF. The CDR3 nucleotides read TGTGCCAGCAGCTCTTTACAGGGAGGCACTGAAGCTTTCTTT. This chain uses TRBV7-9 with TRBJ1-1, with a weak D call TRBD1 (6 bases). V lost 4 bases and J lost 4, with 13 bases in between. Germline CDR1 and CDR2: SEHNR and FQNEAQ (reference sequence). CDR3 length: 14 amino acids.

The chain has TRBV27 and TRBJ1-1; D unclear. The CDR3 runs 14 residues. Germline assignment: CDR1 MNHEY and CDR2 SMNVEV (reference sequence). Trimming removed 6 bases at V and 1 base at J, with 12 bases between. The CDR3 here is CASSRYPGNTEAFF. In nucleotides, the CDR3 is TGTGCCAGCAGCCGTTATCCCGGGAACACTGAAGCTTTCTTT.

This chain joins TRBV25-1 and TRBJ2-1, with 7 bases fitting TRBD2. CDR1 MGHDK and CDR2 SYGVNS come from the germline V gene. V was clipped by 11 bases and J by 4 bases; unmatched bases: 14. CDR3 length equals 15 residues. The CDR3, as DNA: TGTGCCGGCCGAAAGCGGGGCGGGGAGTACAATGAGCAGTTCTTC. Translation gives CAGRKRGGEYNEQFF.

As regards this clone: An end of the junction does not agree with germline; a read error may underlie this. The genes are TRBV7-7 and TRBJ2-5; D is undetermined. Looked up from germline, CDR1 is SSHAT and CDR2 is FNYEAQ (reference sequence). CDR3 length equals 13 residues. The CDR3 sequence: CASSLDGQETQYF. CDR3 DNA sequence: TGTGCTAGCAGCCTCGACGGCCAAGAGACCCAGTACTTC.

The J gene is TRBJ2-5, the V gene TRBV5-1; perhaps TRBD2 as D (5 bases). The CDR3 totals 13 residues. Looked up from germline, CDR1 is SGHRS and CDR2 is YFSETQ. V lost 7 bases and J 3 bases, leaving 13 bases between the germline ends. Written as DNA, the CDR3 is TGCGCCAGCCGTTGGGGAGCCGAAGAGACCCAGTACTTC. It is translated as CASRWGAEETQYF.

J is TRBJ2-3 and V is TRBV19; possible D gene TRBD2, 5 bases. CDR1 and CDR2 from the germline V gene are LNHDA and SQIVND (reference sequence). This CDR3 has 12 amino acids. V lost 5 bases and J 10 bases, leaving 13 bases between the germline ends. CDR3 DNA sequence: TGTGCCAGTAGTCAGGCCCGAGGGTCGCAGTATTTT. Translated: CASSQARGSQYF.